This T cell receptor (beta chain) was documented in a study of OX40 agonist ivuxolimab in advanced cancers. The overall study: Prior therapy, whether anti-PD-1, anti-PD-L1 or anti-CTLA-4, was allowed, and less than 45% had some. The study, taken as a whole, reports: Researchers did not establish what antigens the expanded peripheral T cells target.

Clones were read by immunoSEQ multiplex PCR, and TCRdb kept only the in-frame ones, dropping some. The data contain about 80,000 clones, around 90% of them singletons. CDR3 length: 18 residues. To note about this clone: Its target is not known.

The V and J genes are TRBV21-1 and TRBJ1-5; no check of the table's D call, TRBD1, against the DNA was made. TRBV21-1 is reported as a pseudogene. This clonotype was obtained from an adult with an advanced solid tumor such as melanoma, head and neck, liver or kidney cancer. Sequences were derived from CD4+ or CD8+ T cells sorted from blood, sampled in a trial of the OX40 agonist ivuxolimab. The CDR3 nucleotides are TGTGCCAGCAGCGACCCGTGGCCCAGGGGTGAGGGCAATCAGCCCCAGCATTTT. Translation gives CASSDPWPRGEGNQPQHF.